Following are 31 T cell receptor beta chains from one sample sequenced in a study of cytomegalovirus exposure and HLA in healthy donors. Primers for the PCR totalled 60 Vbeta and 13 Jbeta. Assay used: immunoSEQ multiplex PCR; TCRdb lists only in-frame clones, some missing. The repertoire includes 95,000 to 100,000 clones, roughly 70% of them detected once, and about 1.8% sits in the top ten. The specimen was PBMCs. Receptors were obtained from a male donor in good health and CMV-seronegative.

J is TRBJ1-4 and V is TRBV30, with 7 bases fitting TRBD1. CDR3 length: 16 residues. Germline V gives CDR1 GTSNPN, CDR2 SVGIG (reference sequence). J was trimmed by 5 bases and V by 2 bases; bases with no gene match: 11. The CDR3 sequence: CAWSFGLGTENEKLFF. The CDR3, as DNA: TGTGCCTGGAGTTTCGGGTTAGGGACAGAGAATGAAAAACTGTTTTTT.

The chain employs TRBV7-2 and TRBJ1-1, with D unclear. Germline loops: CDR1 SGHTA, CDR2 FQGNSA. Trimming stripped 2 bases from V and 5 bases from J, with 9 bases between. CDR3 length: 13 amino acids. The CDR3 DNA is TGTGCCAGCAGCTTATACGGCGGAACTGAAGCTTTCTTT. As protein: CASSLYGGTEAFF.

The CDR3 reads CASTTLDRDQPQHF. The CDR3 DNA reads TGTGCCAGTACCACATTGGACAGGGATCAGCCCCAGCATTTT. V gene TRBV19 combines with J gene TRBJ1-5; 8 bases line up with TRBD1. V was clipped by 7 bases and J by 5 bases; unmatched bases: 7. The CDR3 runs 14 residues. Looked up from germline, CDR1 is LNHDA and CDR2 is SQIVND (reference sequence).

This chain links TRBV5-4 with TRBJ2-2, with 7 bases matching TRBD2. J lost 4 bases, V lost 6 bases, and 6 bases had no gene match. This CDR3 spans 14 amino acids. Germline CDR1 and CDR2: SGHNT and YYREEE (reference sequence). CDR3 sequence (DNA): TGTGCCAGCAAGAGATCGGGGGGCACCGGGGAGCTGTTTTTT. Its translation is CASKRSGGTGELFF.

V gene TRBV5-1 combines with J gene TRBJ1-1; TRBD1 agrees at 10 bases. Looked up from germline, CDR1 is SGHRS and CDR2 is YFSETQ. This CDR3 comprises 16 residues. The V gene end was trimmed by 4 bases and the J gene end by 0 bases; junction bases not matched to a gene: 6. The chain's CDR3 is CASSPGDRGMNTEAFF. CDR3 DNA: TGCGCCAGCAGCCCGGGGGACAGGGGAATGAACACTGAAGCTTTCTTT.

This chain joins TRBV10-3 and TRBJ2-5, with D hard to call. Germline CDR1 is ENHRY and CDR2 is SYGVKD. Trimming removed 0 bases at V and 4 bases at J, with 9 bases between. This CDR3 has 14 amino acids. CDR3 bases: TGTGCCATCAGTGAGTCGACGAGGCGAGAGACCCAGTACTTC. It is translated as CAISESTRRETQYF.

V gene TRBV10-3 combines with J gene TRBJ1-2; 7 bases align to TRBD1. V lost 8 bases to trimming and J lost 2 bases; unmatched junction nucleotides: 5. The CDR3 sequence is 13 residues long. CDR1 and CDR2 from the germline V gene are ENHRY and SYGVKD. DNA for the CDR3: TGTGCCATCGATGAGGGGGCGAACTATGGCTACACCTTC. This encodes CAIDEGANYGYTF.

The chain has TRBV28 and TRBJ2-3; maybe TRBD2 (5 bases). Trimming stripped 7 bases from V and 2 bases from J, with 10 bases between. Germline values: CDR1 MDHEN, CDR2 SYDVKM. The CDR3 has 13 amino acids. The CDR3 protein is CASNTRNTDTQYF. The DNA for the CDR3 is TGTGCCAGCAATACTAGGAACACAGATACGCAGTATTTT.

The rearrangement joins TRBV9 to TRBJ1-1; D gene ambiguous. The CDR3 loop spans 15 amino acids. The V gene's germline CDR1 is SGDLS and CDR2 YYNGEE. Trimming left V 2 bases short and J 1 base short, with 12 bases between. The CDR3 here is CASSVLPAGNTEAFF. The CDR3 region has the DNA TGTGCCAGCAGCGTTCTTCCCGCCGGGAACACTGAAGCTTTCTTT.

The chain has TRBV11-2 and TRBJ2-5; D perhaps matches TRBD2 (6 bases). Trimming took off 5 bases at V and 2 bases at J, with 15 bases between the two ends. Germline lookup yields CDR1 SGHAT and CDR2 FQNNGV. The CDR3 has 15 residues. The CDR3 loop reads CASSKVGGIQETQYF. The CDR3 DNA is TGTGCCAGCAGCAAGGTGGGCGGGATTCAAGAGACCCAGTACTTC.

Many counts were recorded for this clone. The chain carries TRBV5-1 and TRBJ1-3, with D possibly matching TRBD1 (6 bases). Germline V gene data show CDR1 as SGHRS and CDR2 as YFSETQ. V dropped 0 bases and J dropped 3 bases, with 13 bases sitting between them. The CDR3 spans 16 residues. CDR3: CASSLGGGPIGNTIYF. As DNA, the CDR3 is TGCGCCAGCAGCTTGGGGGGGGGCCCCATTGGAAACACCATATATTTT.

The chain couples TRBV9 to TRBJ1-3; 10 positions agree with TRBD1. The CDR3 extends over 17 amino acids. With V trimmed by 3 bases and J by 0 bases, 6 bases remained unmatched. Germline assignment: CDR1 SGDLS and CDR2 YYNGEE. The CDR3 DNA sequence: TGTGCCAGCAGCGCCGGGACAGGGGTGTTCTCTGGAAACACCATATATTTT. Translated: CASSAGTGVFSGNTIYF.

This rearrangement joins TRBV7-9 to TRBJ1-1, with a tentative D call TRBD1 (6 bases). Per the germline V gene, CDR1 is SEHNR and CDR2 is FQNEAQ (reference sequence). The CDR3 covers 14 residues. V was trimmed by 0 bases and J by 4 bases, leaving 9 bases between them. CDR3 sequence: CASSLAVGGTEAFF. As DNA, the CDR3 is TGTGCCAGCAGCTTAGCCGTAGGGGGCACTGAAGCTTTCTTT.

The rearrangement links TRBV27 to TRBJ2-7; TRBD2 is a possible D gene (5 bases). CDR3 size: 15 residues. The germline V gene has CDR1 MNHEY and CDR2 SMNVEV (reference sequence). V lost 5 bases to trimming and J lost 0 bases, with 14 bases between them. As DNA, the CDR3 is TGTGCCAGCAGTCCCCGGAGCGGAGCCTCCTACGAGCAGTACTTC. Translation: CASSPRSGASYEQYF.

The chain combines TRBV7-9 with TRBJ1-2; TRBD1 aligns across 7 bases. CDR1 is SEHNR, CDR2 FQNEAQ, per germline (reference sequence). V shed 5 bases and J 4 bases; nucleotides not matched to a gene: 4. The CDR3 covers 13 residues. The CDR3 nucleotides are TGTGCCAGCAGCCTCCGGGACAGCTATGGCTACACCTTC. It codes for CASSLRDSYGYTF.

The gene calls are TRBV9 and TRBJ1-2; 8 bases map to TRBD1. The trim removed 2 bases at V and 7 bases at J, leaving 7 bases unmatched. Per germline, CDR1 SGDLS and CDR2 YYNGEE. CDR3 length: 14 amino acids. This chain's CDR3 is CASSVSQGARGYTF. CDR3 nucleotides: TGTGCCAGCAGCGTCTCCCAGGGGGCGCGTGGCTACACCTTC. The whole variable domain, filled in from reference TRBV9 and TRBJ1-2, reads DSGVTQTPKHLITATGQRVTLRCSPRSGDLSVYWYQQSLDQGLQFLIQYYNGEERAKGNILERFSAQQFPDLHSELNLSSLELGDSALYFCASSVSQGARGYTFGSGTRLTVV.

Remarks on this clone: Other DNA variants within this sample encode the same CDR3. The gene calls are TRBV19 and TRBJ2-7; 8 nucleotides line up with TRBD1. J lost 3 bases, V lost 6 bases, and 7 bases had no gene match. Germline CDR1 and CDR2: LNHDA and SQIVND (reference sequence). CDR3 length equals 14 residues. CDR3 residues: CASSPDRELYEQYF. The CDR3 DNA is TGTGCCAGTAGCCCGGACAGGGAGCTCTACGAGCAGTACTTC. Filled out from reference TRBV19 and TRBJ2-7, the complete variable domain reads DGGITQSPKYLFRKEGQNVTLSCEQNLNHDAMYWYRQDPGQGLRLIYYSQIVNDFQKGDIAEGYSVSREKKESFPLTVTSAQKNPTAFYLCASSPDRELYEQYFGPGTRLTVT.

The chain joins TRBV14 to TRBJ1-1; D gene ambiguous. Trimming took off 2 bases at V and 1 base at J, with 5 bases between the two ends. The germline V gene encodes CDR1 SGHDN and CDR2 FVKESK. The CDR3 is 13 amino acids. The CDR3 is CASSQTANTEAFF. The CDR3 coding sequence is TGTGCCAGCAGCCAAACAGCGAACACTGAAGCTTTCTTT.

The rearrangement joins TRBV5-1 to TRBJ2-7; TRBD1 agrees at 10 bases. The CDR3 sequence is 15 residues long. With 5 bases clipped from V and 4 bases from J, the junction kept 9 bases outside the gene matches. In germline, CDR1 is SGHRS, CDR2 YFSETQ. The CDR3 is CASRWDRGWEYEQYF. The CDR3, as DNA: TGCGCCAGCAGATGGGACAGGGGATGGGAGTACGAGCAGTACTTC.

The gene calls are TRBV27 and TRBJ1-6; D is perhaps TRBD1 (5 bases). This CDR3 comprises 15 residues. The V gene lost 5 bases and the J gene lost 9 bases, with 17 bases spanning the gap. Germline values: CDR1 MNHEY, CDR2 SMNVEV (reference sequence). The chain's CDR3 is CASSVPGLGFSPLHF. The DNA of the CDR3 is TGTGCCAGCAGTGTACCGGGACTGGGCTTTTCACCCCTCCACTTT.

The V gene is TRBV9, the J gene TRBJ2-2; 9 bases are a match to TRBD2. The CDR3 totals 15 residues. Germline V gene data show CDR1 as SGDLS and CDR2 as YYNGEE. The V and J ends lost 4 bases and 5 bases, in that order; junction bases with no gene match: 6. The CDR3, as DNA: TGTGCCAGCAGCCCACGGACTAGCGCAACCGGGGAGCTGTTTTTT. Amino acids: CASSPRTSATGELFF.

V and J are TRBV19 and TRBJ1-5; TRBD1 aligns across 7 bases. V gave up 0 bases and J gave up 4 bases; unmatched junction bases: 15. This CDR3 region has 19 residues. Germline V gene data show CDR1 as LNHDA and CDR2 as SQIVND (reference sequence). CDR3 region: CASSIDLPDRRRVNQPQHF. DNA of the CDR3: TGTGCCAGTAGTATAGATCTCCCGGACAGGCGACGGGTTAATCAGCCCCAGCATTTT.

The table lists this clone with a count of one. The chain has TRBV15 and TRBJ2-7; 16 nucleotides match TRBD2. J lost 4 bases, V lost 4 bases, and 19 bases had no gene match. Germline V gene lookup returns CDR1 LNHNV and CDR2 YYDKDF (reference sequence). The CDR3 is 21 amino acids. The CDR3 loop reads CATSITFLSGTSGRASYEQYF. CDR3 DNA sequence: TGTGCCACCAGCATAACGTTCCTCTCCGGGACTAGCGGGAGGGCCAGTTACGAGCAGTACTTC.

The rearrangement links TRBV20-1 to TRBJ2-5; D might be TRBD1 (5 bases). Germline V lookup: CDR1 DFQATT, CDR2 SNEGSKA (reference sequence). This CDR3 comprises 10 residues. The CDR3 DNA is TGCGGGGCCGCACAAGAGACCCAGTACTTC. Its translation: CGAAQETQYF.

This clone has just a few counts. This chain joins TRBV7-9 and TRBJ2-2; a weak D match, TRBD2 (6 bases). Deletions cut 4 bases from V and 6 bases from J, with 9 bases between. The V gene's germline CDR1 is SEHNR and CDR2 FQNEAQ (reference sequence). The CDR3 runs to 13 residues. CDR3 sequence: CASSSLAAGELFF. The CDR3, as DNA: TGTGCCAGCAGCTCACTAGCAGCCGGGGAGCTGTTTTTT. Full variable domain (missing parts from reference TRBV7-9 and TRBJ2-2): DTGVSQNPRHKITKRGQNVTFRCDPISEHNRLYWYRQTLGQGPEFLTYFQNEAQLEKSRLLSDRFSAERPKGSFSTLEIQRTEQGDSAMYLCASSSLAAGELFFGEGSRLTVL.

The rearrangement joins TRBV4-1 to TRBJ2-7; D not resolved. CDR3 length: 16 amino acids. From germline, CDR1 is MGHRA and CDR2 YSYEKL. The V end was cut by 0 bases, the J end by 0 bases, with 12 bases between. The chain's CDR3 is CASSQDTVEVSYEQYF. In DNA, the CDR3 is TGCGCCAGCAGCCAAGATACGGTAGAAGTCTCCTACGAGCAGTACTTC.

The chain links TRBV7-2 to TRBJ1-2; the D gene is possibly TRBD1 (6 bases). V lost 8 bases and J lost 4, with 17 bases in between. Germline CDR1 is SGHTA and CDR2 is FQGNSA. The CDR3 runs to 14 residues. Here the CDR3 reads CASRPRARGYGYTF. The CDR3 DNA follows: TGTGCCAGCCGCCCTCGGGCCAGGGGCTATGGCTACACCTTC.

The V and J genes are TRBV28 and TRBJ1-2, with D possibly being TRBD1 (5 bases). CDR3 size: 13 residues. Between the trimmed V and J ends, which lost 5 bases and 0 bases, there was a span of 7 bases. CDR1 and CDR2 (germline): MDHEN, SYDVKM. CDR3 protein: CASSDSSNYGYTF. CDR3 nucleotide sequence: TGTGCCAGCAGTGACAGTTCTAACTATGGCTACACCTTC.

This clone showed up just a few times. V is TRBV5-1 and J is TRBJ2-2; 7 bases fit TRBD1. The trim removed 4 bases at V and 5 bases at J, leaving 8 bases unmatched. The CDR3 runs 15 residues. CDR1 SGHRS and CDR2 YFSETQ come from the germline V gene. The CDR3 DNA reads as TGCGCCAGCAGCATGGACAGGCCCGAAACCGGGGAGCTGTTTTTT. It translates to CASSMDRPETGELFF.

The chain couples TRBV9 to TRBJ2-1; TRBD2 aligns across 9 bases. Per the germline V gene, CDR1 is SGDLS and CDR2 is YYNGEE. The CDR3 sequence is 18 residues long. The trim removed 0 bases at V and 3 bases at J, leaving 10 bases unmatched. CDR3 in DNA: TGTGCCAGCAGCGTAGCGTTCTTCGCAGCGGGAGGCTACAATGAGCAGTTCTTC. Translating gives CASSVAFFAAGGYNEQFF.

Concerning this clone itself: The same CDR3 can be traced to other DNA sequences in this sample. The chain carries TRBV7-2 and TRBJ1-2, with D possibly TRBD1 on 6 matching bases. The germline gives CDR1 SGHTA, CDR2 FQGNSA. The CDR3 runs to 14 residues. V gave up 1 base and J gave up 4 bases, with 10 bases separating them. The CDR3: CASSLGQGIYGYTF. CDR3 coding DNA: TGTGCCAGCAGCTTAGGGCAGGGGATCTATGGCTACACCTTC.